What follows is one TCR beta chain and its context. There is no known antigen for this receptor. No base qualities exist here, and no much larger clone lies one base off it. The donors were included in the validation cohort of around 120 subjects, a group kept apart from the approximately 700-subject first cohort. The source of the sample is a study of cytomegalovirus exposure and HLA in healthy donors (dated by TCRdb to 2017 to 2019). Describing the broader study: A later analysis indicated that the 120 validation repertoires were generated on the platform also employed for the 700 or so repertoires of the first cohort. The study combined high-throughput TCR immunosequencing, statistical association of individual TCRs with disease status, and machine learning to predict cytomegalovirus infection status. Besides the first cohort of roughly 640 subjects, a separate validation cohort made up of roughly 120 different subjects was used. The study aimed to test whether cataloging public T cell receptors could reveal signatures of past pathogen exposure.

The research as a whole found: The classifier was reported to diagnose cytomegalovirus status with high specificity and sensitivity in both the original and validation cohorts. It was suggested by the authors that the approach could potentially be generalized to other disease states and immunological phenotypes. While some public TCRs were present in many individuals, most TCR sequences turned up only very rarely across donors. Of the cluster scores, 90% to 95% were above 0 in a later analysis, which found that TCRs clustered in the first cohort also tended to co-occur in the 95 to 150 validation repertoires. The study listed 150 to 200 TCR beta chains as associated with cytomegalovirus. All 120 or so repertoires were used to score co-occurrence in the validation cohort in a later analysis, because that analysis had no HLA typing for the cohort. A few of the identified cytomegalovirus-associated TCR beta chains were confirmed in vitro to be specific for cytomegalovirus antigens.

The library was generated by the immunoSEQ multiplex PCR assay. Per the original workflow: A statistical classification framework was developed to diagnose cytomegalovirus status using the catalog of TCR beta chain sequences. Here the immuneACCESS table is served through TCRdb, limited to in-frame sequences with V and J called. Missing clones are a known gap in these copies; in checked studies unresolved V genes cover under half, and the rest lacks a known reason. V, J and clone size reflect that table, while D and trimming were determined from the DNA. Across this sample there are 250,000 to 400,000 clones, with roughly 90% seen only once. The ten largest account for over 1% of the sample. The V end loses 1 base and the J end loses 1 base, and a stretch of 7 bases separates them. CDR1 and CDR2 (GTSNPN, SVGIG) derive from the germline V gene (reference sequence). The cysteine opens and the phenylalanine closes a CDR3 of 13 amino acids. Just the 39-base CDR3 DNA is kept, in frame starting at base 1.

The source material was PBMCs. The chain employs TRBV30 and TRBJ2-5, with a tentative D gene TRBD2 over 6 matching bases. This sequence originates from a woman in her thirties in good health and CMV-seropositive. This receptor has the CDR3 CAWSGGAQETQYF. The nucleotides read TGTGCCTGGAGTGGCGGGGCCCAAGAGACCCAGTACTTC.